The present entry profiles one T cell receptor (beta chain) with its context. Its antigen is still unknown. The sample originates from a study of T cell repertoires in cytomegalovirus infection. At the level of the study: The public TCR beta signatures pointed to both CMV infection and matching HLA type.

TCRdb independently ran MiXCR on the reads; one entry per CDR3 protein. The table records 650,000 to 900,000 distinct CDR3 sequences, almost 30% of them present only once. With 1 base removed from V and 4 bases from J, the gap between germline ends came to 10 bases. The CDR3 runs 14 residues. Germline loops: CDR1 SGHDN, CDR2 FVKESK. Study-wide points: In two of eight donors, the top clonotype was HLA-C-restricted CMV-specific. Cumulative public TCR beta family frequency identified carriers of CMV plus the relevant HLA.

The TCR comes from a human donor in good health (CMV status not recorded). Some clones in this sample may be carry-over from other donors' samples. Material: cultured CD8+ T cells from PBMCs, obtained from culture after CMV antigen stimulation. The chain links TRBV14 to TRBJ1-2; D not resolved. CDR3 DNA: TGTGCCAGCAGCCAAGGTACAGCTTCCTATGGCTACACCTTC. This translates into CASSQGTASYGYTF. Variable domain in full (rest from reference TRBV14 and TRBJ1-2): EAGVTQFPSHSVIEKGQTVTLRCDPISGHDNLYWYRRVMGKEIKFLLHFVKESKQDESGMPNNRFLAERTGGTYSTLKVQPAELEDSGVYFCASSQGTASYGYTFGSGTRLTVV.